The TCR beta chain described here comes from a study of human T cells and chemical hapten exposure. The overall study: Mostly female patients had alopecia areata, totalis or universalis.

TCRdb re-called the RACE reads through MiXCR, storing one row per CDR3 protein. The data hold under 400,000 distinct CDR3 sequences, with approximately 5.1% observed a single time. Documented time point: pre-sensitization, week 0. The sample's treatment: therapeutic diphenylcyclopropenone sensitization with weekly scalp DPC. This clonotype was counted ten times or more. The receptor was isolated from a woman in her fifties or sixties with alopecia areata. Some clones in this sample may be carry-over from other donors' samples. Sequenced material: whole blood, taken in connection with sensitization to the hapten diphenylcyclopropenone (DPC).

This CDR3 reads CASNTGGIGSEAFF. The CDR3 DNA follows: TGCGCCAGCAATACAGGAGGGATAGGGTCTGAAGCTTTCTTT. The chain carries TRBV10-2 and TRBJ1-1, with TRBD1 as a possible D gene (5 bases). V was cut by 7 bases and J by 6 bases, with 18 bases left in between. Germline V gives CDR1 WSHSY, CDR2 SAAADI. CDR3 length equals 14 residues.